The sample holds a few counts of the clone carrying this T cell receptor beta chain. Its antigen is as yet unknown. CDR3 length: 15 residues. Germline V gene data show CDR1 as SGHNT and CDR2 as YYREEE (reference sequence). V gave up 1 base and J gave up 0 bases; unmatched junction bases: 1. These data are taken from a study of cytomegalovirus exposure and HLA in healthy donors. Study context: The same platform was used for the roughly 130 validation repertoires as for the 666 first-cohort repertoires, as reported in a later analysis.

Study-level points and caveats: Reports credit the classifier with highly specific, highly sensitive diagnosis of cytomegalovirus status. Specificity of a few CMV-associated chains for CMV antigens was verified in vitro. First-cohort TCR clusters were later found to tend to co-occur in the 120 validation repertoires.

Sequencing was performed with immunoSEQ multiplex PCR; in TCRdb, only in-frame clones are kept and a portion is missing. Here the sample spans about 160,000 clones, just under 90% being singletons. The chain combines TRBV5-4 with TRBJ1-2, with 9 bases fitting TRBD1. The receptor's source is a young man in good health and CMV-seropositive. The sample consisted of PBMCs. The CDR3 DNA reads as TGTGCCAGCAGCTTGCGGGACAGGGCTAACTATGGCTACACCTTC. As protein: CASSLRDRANYGYTF.